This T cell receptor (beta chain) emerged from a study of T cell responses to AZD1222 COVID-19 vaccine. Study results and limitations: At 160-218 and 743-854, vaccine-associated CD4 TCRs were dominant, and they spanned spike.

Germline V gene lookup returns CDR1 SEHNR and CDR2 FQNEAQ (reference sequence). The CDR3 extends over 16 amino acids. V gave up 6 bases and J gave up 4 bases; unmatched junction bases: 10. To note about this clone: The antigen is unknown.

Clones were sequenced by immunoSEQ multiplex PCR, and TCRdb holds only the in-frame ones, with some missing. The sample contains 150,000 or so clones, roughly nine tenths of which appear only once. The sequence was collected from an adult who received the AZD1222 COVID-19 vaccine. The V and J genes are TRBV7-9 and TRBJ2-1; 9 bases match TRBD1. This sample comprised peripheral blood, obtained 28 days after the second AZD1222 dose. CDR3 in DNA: TGTGCCAGCAGGCCTCCCGGGACAGGGAGATACAATGAGCAGTTCTTC. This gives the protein CASRPPGTGRYNEQFF.